Here is one T cell receptor (beta chain) with its context. Its antigen is as yet unknown. Conversion of TCR transcripts into cDNA relied on 5'RACE template switching, which added a universal primer site and UMIs. MiXCR, run by TCRdb on the 5' RACE reads, gives a single entry per CDR3 protein. The repertoire holds about 320,000 distinct CDR3 sequences, with roughly 7% as singletons. This sample was included in a study of T cells after yellow fever vaccination. Study background: Low-cell-number fractions underwent preparation using SMART-Seq v4 Ultra Low Input.

Whole-study results and caveats: Only a minor proportion of clonotypes was detected across both CD4 and CD8 compartments. Reappearance after the booster was seen for most primary-vaccination clones, at 95% to 97% CD4 and 88% CD8.

Germline CDR1 SEHNR, CDR2 FQNEAQ (reference sequence). CDR3 length equals 13 residues. V lost 5 bases to trimming and J lost 6 bases, with 13 bases between them. The sample in question was PBMCs, obtained about 41 days after the first yellow fever vaccination. The sequence came from a man between 18 and 29 years old who received the YFV17D yellow fever vaccine. The chain has TRBV7-9 and TRBJ1-2, with D maybe TRBD1 (6 bases). The CDR3 nucleotides read TGTGCCAGCAGCCCACAGGGAGAAGATGGCTACACCTTC. Its translation: CASSPQGEDGYTF. Full variable domain (missing parts from reference TRBV7-9 and TRBJ1-2): DTGVSQNPRHKITKRGQNVTFRCDPISEHNRLYWYRQTLGQGPEFLTYFQNEAQLEKSRLLSDRFSAERPKGSFSTLEIQRTEQGDSAMYLCASSPQGEDGYTFGSGTRLTVV.